The clone carrying this TCR beta chain appeared once. Its antigen is unidentified. The CDR3 is 14 residues long. Per the germline V gene, CDR1 is MNHEY and CDR2 is SMNVEV (reference sequence). V trimming: 8 bases; J trimming: 4 bases; junction bases outside the gene matches: 8. The PCR ran on 60 Vbeta and 13 Jbeta primers. Profiled with immunoSEQ multiplex PCR; TCRdb holds only in-frame clones, not every one. The repertoire holds some 250,000 clones, with 82% as singletons. The data were taken from a study of cytomegalovirus exposure and HLA in healthy donors. Study-wide results and caveats: The listing of about 150 TCR beta chains classed them as cytomegalovirus-associated. The productive fraction for most TCR beta V segments was about 87% or about 30% in an earlier analysis.

The sequence was collected from a woman aged 40 to 50 in good health and CMV-seropositive. Sequencing was performed on PBMCs. V usage is TRBV27 and J usage is TRBJ1-2, with 9 bases identical to TRBD1. The CDR3: CASARGQGSYGYTF. CDR3 nucleotide sequence: TGTGCCAGCGCACGCGGACAGGGGAGCTATGGCTACACCTTC.